The 11 T cell receptor beta chains below come from one sample, sequenced in a study of cytomegalovirus exposure and HLA in healthy donors. 60 Vbeta and 13 Jbeta primers were used in PCR. Only in-frame clones appear in the TCRdb table, and some are missing; sequencing was by immunoSEQ multiplex PCR. In the table there are over 90,000 clones, roughly 74% of which are singletons. Input material: PBMCs. All receptors come from a female donor in good health and CMV-seropositive.

This clone was detected only once. The V and J genes are TRBV14 and TRBJ2-5; weak D call: TRBD2 (5 bases). From germline, CDR1 is SGHDN and CDR2 FVKESK. Trimming removed 0 bases at V and 5 bases at J, with 22 bases between. The CDR3 consists of 18 residues. CDR3 DNA sequence: TGTGCCAGCAGCCAAGATAAAAGGGCGGGTAACCTGCGGGAGACCCAGTACTTC. Amino acids: CASSQDKRAGNLRETQYF.

The CDR3 coding sequence is TGTGCCAGCAGTTTAATGGGCAGGGGGGACCTTAACTATGGCTACACCTTC. Translation gives CASSLMGRGDLNYGYTF. The chain employs TRBV28 and TRBJ1-2; TRBD1 aligns across 7 bases. The CDR3 totals 17 residues. CDR1 and CDR2 (germline): MDHEN, SYDVKM. With 2 bases clipped from V and 1 base from J, the junction kept 10 bases outside the gene matches.

The J gene is TRBJ1-3, the V gene TRBV7-2; tentative D call: TRBD1 (5 bases). Germline V gene sequence: CDR1 SGHTA, CDR2 FQGNSA. The germline V and J ends were trimmed by 6 bases and 2 bases, with 11 bases remaining between them. The CDR3 extends over 14 amino acids. CDR3 loop: CASSLGVAGNTIYF. The CDR3 coding sequence is TGTGCCAGCAGTCTAGGGGTGGCTGGAAACACCATATATTTT.

CDR3 nucleotides: TGTGCCAGCAGCGGAATTTACAGGGAAGGCTATGGCTACACCTTC. This translates into CASSGIYREGYGYTF. The V gene is TRBV9, the J gene TRBJ1-2; weak D call: TRBD1 (6 bases). This CDR3 contains 15 residues. Trimming took off 3 bases at V and 4 bases at J, with 16 bases between the two ends. From germline, CDR1 is SGDLS and CDR2 YYNGEE.

This clone has only a few counts. The gene calls are TRBV6-6 and TRBJ1-2; D is uncertain. Germline CDR1 is MNHNY and CDR2 is SVGAGI (reference sequence). V was pared by 4 bases and J by 5 bases, with 11 bases between. The CDR3 has 13 amino acids. The CDR3 loop is CASSSSGDYGYTF. CDR3 bases: TGTGCCAGCAGTTCTTCAGGTGATTATGGCTACACCTTC.

The V call is TRBV4-2, the J call TRBJ2-1; 7 bases line up with TRBD2. The V segment lost 5 bases and the J segment 1 base; nucleotides outside the gene matches: 8. Germline loops: CDR1 LGHNA, CDR2 YNFKEQ. CDR3 size: 16 residues. CDR3 coding DNA: TGTGCCAGCAGCTCTAAGGGGAGGGGATCCTACAATGAGCAGTTCTTC. Its protein product is CASSSKGRGSYNEQFF.

The V gene is TRBV6-6, the J gene TRBJ2-7; D is perhaps TRBD2 (6 bases). Germline V gene data show CDR1 as MNHNY and CDR2 as SVGAGI (reference sequence). V lost 6 bases and J 2 bases, leaving 20 bases between the germline ends. The CDR3 contains 16 residues. This CDR3 is CASSLLPPGGAYEQYF. In DNA, the CDR3 is TGTGCCAGCAGCCTCCTCCCCCCAGGCGGGGCCTACGAGCAGTACTTC.

CDR3 region: CASSPDRSNTGELFF. Written as DNA, the CDR3 is TGTGCCAGCAGCCCGGACAGGTCGAACACCGGGGAGCTGTTTTTT. The rearrangement links TRBV5-6 to TRBJ2-2; 7 nucleotides agree with TRBD1. The length of the CDR3 is 15 residues. The junction had 3 bases not matched to a gene; V was cut back by 4 bases and J by 0 bases. Germline V CDR1 and CDR2: SGHDT, YYEEEE.

V and J are TRBV7-3 and TRBJ2-7; 13 bases align to TRBD2. V lost 2 bases, J lost 5 bases, and 3 bases stayed unmatched. Germline CDR1 is SGHTA and CDR2 is FQGTGA. The CDR3 runs to 15 residues. The CDR3 loop reads CASSLGGLAGDEQYF. CDR3 nucleotide sequence: TGTGCCAGCAGCTTAGGAGGACTAGCGGGAGACGAGCAGTACTTC.

The gene calls are TRBV15 and TRBJ2-3; 10 bases align to TRBD1. J gave up 4 bases and V 0 bases, and 7 bases lay outside the gene matches. This CDR3 region has 17 residues. The germline V gene has CDR1 LNHNV and CDR2 YYDKDF (reference sequence). The CDR3 DNA sequence: TGTGCCACCAGCAGAGAAAGAGGGACAGGGGACCCAGATACGCAGTATTTT. As protein: CATSRERGTGDPDTQYF.

The J gene is TRBJ2-2, the V gene TRBV6-4; D perhaps matches TRBD2 (5 bases). Germline V CDR1 and CDR2: MRHNA, SNTAGT. The ends were cut back, 0 bases at V and 3 bases at J, with 11 bases in the middle. This CDR3 has 16 residues. The CDR3 loop reads CASSDSSSPDTGELFF. The CDR3 DNA is TGTGCCAGCAGTGACTCGTCTAGCCCAGACACCGGGGAGCTGTTTTTT.